The clone carrying this T cell receptor (beta chain) was observed a single time. As yet, its antigen is unknown. DNA at approximately 200 ng, around 30,000 T cell genomes, went into sorted-subset replicate PCRs. Method: immunoSEQ multiplex PCR; TCRdb's copy keeps in-frame clones and lacks some. The data contain about 800,000 clones, roughly 96% of them seen just once; the ten biggest clones take up over 0.2%. It was CD45RO-negative cells, positively selected for CCR7, that made up naive CD8 cells, with terminally differentiated effector memory CD45RA+ cells excluded. Germline-derived CDR1 and CDR2 are SGHDN and FVKESK. The CDR3 contains 15 residues. J was trimmed by 9 bases and V by 2 bases; bases with no gene match: 8. The sample is drawn from a study of shared clonotypes between healthy human individuals. Turning to the study itself: The study drew on a couple of women and a few men aged 18 to 49 as donors. Every donor yielded three CD4 naive, three CD4 memory, two CD8 naive and one CD8 memory plate.

Whole-study findings and limits: The study found roughly 5% of naive CD4 clonotypes shared across a handful of donors.

Sequenced material: naive CD8+ T cells sorted from blood. The V and J genes are TRBV14 and TRBJ2-1; 9 nucleotides match TRBD1. The receptor was isolated from a young man in good health. This chain's CDR3 is CASSQLTGGELEQFF. The DNA for the CDR3 is TGTGCCAGCAGCCAATTAACAGGGGGCGAACTTGAGCAGTTCTTC.